Following are 26 T cell receptor beta chains from one sample sequenced in a study of CD8 T cells in Susac syndrome. Random hexamers were used to reverse transcribe roughly 0.45 to 1 ug of RNA. TCRdb re-derived calls from the immunoSEQ multiplex PCR reads in MiXCR, one entry per CDR3 protein. The sample carries roughly 110,000 distinct CDR3 sequences, approximately 93% recorded once. The sequencing input was CD8+ T cells from PBMCs. The receptors were gathered from a human donor with Susac syndrome.

J is TRBJ1-2 and V is TRBV9, with 9 bases fitting TRBD1. Unmatched junction bases numbered 13, after V lost 0 bases and J lost 4 bases. The germline V gene has CDR1 SGDLS and CDR2 YYNGEE. This CDR3 comprises 18 residues. The CDR3 nucleotides are TGTGCCAGCAGCGTAGACCCAGGGGGGACAGGGACCCCCTATGGCTACACCTTC. This codes for CASSVDPGGTGTPYGYTF.

The chain is built from TRBV7-9 and TRBJ2-7, with 9 bases lining up with TRBD1. The CDR3 spans 15 residues. V lost 5 bases, J lost 1 base, and 6 bases stayed unmatched. CDR1 and CDR2 (germline): SEHNR, FQNEAQ (reference sequence). The chain's CDR3 is CASSAGQGPSYEQYF. CDR3 nucleotide sequence: TGTGCCAGCAGCGCGGGACAGGGACCATCCTACGAGCAGTACTTC.

This clonotype was recorded once. V is TRBV3-1 and J is TRBJ1-2; D call uncertain. CDR1 is LGHDT and CDR2 is YNNKEL in the germline V gene (reference sequence). V lost 0 bases and J lost 2, with 4 bases in between. The CDR3 spans 13 residues. This CDR3 reads CASSQDVNYGYTF. The CDR3 nucleotides are TGTGCCAGCAGCCAAGACGTGAACTATGGCTACACCTTC.

The chain couples TRBV10-3 to TRBJ2-1; tentative D call: TRBD1 (6 bases). Trimming left V 7 bases short and J 7 bases short, with 17 bases between. The CDR3 has 14 residues. Looked up from germline, CDR1 is ENHRY and CDR2 is SYGVKD. CDR3 coding DNA: TGTGCCATCACGGATACGGACAGACGGAATGAGCAGTTCTTC. As protein: CAITDTDRRNEQFF.

The V and J genes are TRBV7-9 and TRBJ2-5; possibly TRBD2 for D (6 bases). Germline loops: CDR1 SEHNR, CDR2 FQNEAQ (reference sequence). CDR3 size: 13 residues. V shed 10 bases and J shed 5 bases, with 17 bases lying between them. The CDR3: CATQPVRGETQYF. As DNA, the CDR3 is TGTGCCACCCAGCCCGTCCGGGGGGAGACCCAGTACTTC.

The chain recombines TRBV7-2 with TRBJ2-1, with D unclear. The CDR3 has 11 amino acids. Germline V lookup: CDR1 SGHTA, CDR2 FQGNSA. The V end was cut by 2 bases, the J end by 8 bases, with 4 bases between. The CDR3 protein is CASSLFDEQFF. The CDR3 DNA follows: TGTGCCAGCAGCTTATTCGATGAGCAGTTCTTC.

This clonotype showed up just a few times. The chain couples TRBV25-1 to TRBJ2-6; no reliable D call. Germline V gene sequence: CDR1 MGHDK, CDR2 SYGVNS. The CDR3 length is 12 residues. The germline V and J ends were trimmed by 8 bases and 0 bases, with 2 bases remaining between them. Written as DNA, the CDR3 is TGTGCCAGCGGCTCTGGGGCCAACGTCCTGACTTTC. Translation gives CASGSGANVLTF.

This chain connects TRBV25-1 to TRBJ1-2; 7 bases agree with TRBD1. This CDR3 comprises 16 residues. The V gene end was trimmed by 1 base and the J gene end by 4 bases; junction bases not matched to a gene: 9. Germline V gene lookup returns CDR1 MGHDK and CDR2 SYGVNS. For the CDR3, the DNA is TGTGCCAGCAGTGAATCTATTCAGGGGGGGATCTATGGCTACACCTTC. Residues: CASSESIQGGIYGYTF.

This chain uses TRBV12-3 or TRBV12-4 with TRBJ2-7; D may be TRBD2 (6 bases). The V end lost 3 bases, the J end lost 6 bases, and 15 bases lay between the germline ends. This CDR3 has 14 amino acids. CDR3 nucleotide sequence: TGTGCCAGCAGTTTCGGCGGGGCGGACTCCGAGCAGTACTTC. Residues: CASSFGGADSEQYF.

The chain uses TRBV4-3 and TRBJ2-6; D uncertain. Trimming removed 0 bases at V and 0 bases at J, with 12 bases between. Germline-derived CDR1 and CDR2 are LGHNA and YSLEER. CDR3 length: 18 residues. DNA for the CDR3: TGCGCCAGCAGCCAAGATCTGGCGACCTCCTCTGGGGCCAACGTCCTGACTTTC. It yields the protein CASSQDLATSSGANVLTF.

This clonotype was seen a single time. This sequence joins TRBV5-4 and TRBJ2-5; D uncertain. V was cut by 0 bases and J by 9 bases, with 6 bases left in between. Germline CDR1 is SGHNT and CDR2 is YYREEE (reference sequence). The CDR3 runs to 11 residues. CDR3 sequence: CASSLGSAQYF. The CDR3, as DNA: TGTGCCAGCAGCTTGGGGTCTGCCCAGTACTTC.

This chain joins TRBV7-9 and TRBJ2-3; D may correspond to TRBD1 or TRBD2 (6 bases each). The CDR3 consists of 15 residues. Trimming removed 6 bases at V and 1 base at J, with 14 bases between. CDR1 SEHNR and CDR2 FQNEAQ come from the germline V gene (reference sequence). The CDR3 nucleotides read TGTGCCAGCAGGGAGGGACACGGCCGCACAGATACGCAGTATTTT. Its protein product is CASREGHGRTDTQYF.

The sample holds a few counts of this clonotype. CDR3 DNA sequence: TGCAGTGCTAGAGAGGGGGGTAATGAGCAGTTCTTC. Residues: CSAREGGNEQFF. V usage is TRBV20-1 and J usage is TRBJ2-1; TRBD2 might be the D (6 bases). CDR1 is DFQATT and CDR2 is SNEGSKA in the germline V gene (reference sequence). Trimming removed 0 bases from V and 7 bases from J, with 7 bases in between. This CDR3 spans 12 amino acids.

V is TRBV9 and J is TRBJ1-6, with TRBD1 identical over 8 bases. In germline, CDR1 is SGDLS, CDR2 YYNGEE. The CDR3 consists of 13 residues. V gave up 5 bases and J gave up 7 bases; unmatched junction bases: 2. CDR3 in DNA: TGTGCCAGCAGTACAGGGGGAAATTCACCCCTCCACTTT. This gives the protein CASSTGGNSPLHF.

The V and J genes are TRBV5-1 and TRBJ2-1; D not certain. V lost 0 bases and J 6 bases, leaving 7 bases between the germline ends. There are 13 residues in the CDR3. Germline V lookup: CDR1 SGHRS, CDR2 YFSETQ. CDR3 sequence reads: CASSLAVVNEQFF. CDR3 DNA sequence: TGCGCCAGCAGCTTGGCCGTGGTCAATGAGCAGTTCTTC.

The chain employs TRBV20-1 and TRBJ2-7; D not certain. Trimming shortened V by 1 base and J by 0 bases, and 7 bases separated the two germline ends. CDR3 length: 13 residues. Germline V gives CDR1 DFQATT, CDR2 SNEGSKA (reference sequence). The CDR3 region is CSARAAVSYEQYF. DNA for the CDR3: TGCAGTGCTAGAGCTGCAGTCTCCTACGAGCAGTACTTC.

The chain links TRBV28 to TRBJ2-1; tentative D call: TRBD2 (6 bases). From germline, CDR1 is MDHEN and CDR2 SYDVKM. The V gene lost 3 bases and the J gene lost 8 bases, with 17 bases spanning the gap. The CDR3 is 15 residues long. Here the CDR3 reads CASSFGGSGRDEQFF. The CDR3 nucleotides read TGTGCCAGCAGTTTTGGGGGGTCGGGACGGGATGAGCAGTTCTTC.

The CDR3 DNA follows: TGTGCCAGCACCTCGGGGCGTGAGACCCAGTACTTC. As protein: CASTSGRETQYF. The chain joins TRBV12-3 or TRBV12-4 to TRBJ2-5; D tentatively fits TRBD1 or TRBD2 (5 bases each). This CDR3 is 12 amino acids long. V gave up 7 bases and J gave up 5 bases, with 11 bases separating them.

The gene calls are TRBV6-5 and TRBJ1-2; D is uncertain. Germline V CDR1 and CDR2: MNHEY, SVGAGI. The CDR3 covers 16 residues. V lost 0 bases, J lost 1 base, and 12 bases lay in between. The CDR3 loop is CASSYSSSFLNYGYTF. As DNA, the CDR3 is TGTGCCAGCAGTTACTCAAGCAGTTTCCTTAACTATGGCTACACCTTC.

This clonotype was recorded only once. The rearrangement links TRBV3-1 to TRBJ2-5; no definite D call. The germline gives CDR1 LGHDT, CDR2 YNNKEL (reference sequence). V lost 3 bases, J lost 5 bases, and 16 bases lay in between. The CDR3 extends over 15 amino acids. The CDR3 DNA reads TGTGCCAGCAGCCACTTAAGGGCCCCACAGGAGACCCAGTACTTC. The encoded protein is CASSHLRAPQETQYF.

The chain combines TRBV27 with TRBJ2-1; TRBD2 agrees at 7 bases. The germline V gene has CDR1 MNHEY and CDR2 SMNVEV (reference sequence). The CDR3 loop spans 16 amino acids. V was clipped by 7 bases and J by 5 bases; unmatched bases: 14. The CDR3 sequence: CASTSLVGLADNEQFF. The CDR3 DNA is TGTGCCAGCACTTCTTTGGTGGGTCTAGCGGACAATGAGCAGTTCTTC.

The rearrangement links TRBV13 to TRBJ2-2; 8 bases agree with TRBD2. Germline CDR1 and CDR2: PRHDT and FYEKMQ (reference sequence). CDR3 size: 13 residues. Trimming took 5 bases from V and 6 from J; bases not matched to a gene: 2. CDR3 DNA sequence: TGTGCCAGCAGCCCGGGAGGGGCCGGGGAGCTGTTTTTT. Translating it yields CASSPGGAGELFF. The whole variable domain, remainder taken from reference TRBV13 and TRBJ2-2, is AAGVIQSPRHLIKEKRETATLKCYPIPRHDTVYWYQQGPGQDPQFLISFYEKMQSDKGSIPDRFSAQQFSDYHSELNMSSLELGDSALYFCASSPGGAGELFFGEGSRLTVL.

V usage is TRBV2 and J usage is TRBJ2-3, with D perhaps matching TRBD2 (6 bases). V was pared by 3 bases and J by 7 bases, with 20 bases between. Germline V gives CDR1 SNHLY, CDR2 FYNNEI. The CDR3 length is 16 residues. CDR3 amino acids: CASSELGVGGVYTQYF. For the CDR3, the DNA is TGTGCCAGCAGTGAGCTCGGGGTCGGGGGTGTGTATACGCAGTATTTT. Drawing the rest from reference TRBV2 and TRBJ2-3, the complete variable domain is EPEVTQTPSHQVTQMGQEVILRCVPISNHLYFYWYRQILGQKVEFLVSFYNNEISEKSEIFDDQFSVERPDGSNFTLKIRSTKLEDSAMYFCASSELGVGGVYTQYFGPGTRLTVL.

This clonotype was seen only once. The V and J genes are TRBV27 and TRBJ2-1, with D tentatively TRBD1 (7 bases). This CDR3 is built from 14 residues. Germline CDR1 is MNHEY and CDR2 is SMNVEV (reference sequence). Deletions cut 7 bases from V and 6 bases from J, with 16 bases between. In nucleotides, the CDR3 is TGTGCCAGCACTCCCCAGGGGGGCTTCAATGAGCAGTTCTTC. Translated, it gives CASTPQGGFNEQFF.

This chain links TRBV12-3 or TRBV12-4 with TRBJ1-2; 9 positions match TRBD1. The CDR3 loop spans 14 amino acids. Unmatched junction bases numbered 7, after V lost 5 bases and J lost 6 bases. The CDR3 coding sequence is TGTGCCAGCAGTCTGGGACAGGGTGGGGATGGCTACACCTTC. Translating gives CASSLGQGGDGYTF.

As regards this clonotype: One end of the junction fails to match germline, which may point to a read error. J is TRBJ2-1 and V is TRBV20-1; unclear D gene. The CDR3 is 15 amino acids. The germline V gene has CDR1 DFQATT and CDR2 SNEGSKA (reference sequence). CDR3 amino acids: CSARDRGGSYNEQFF. The CDR3 nucleotides read TGCAGTGCTCGAGACCGCGGTGGGTCCTACAATGAGCAGTTCTTC.